Included here is one TCR beta chain sequence, with context. The antigen remains unidentified. The data were taken from a study of cytomegalovirus exposure and HLA in healthy donors. Across the study: A subsequent analysis reported that the 100 to 150 validation repertoires were produced on the same platform that had also been used for the 600 to 700 first-cohort repertoires. General observations from the study: The study labeled 164 TCR beta chains cytomegalovirus-associated. In a later analysis, first-cohort TCR clusters were found to tend to co-occur in the 90 to 150 validation repertoires. Diagnosis of cytomegalovirus status made by the classifier reportedly showed high specificity and sensitivity.

Trimming removed 2 bases at V and 10 bases at J, with 18 bases between. Germline CDR1 MDHEN, CDR2 SYDVKM. The CDR3 has 15 amino acids. Libraries were prepared by immunoSEQ multiplex PCR; TCRdb keeps only in-frame clonotypes and omits some of them. The table lists 78,000 or so clones, 90% to 96% of them singletons. Input material: PBMCs. This clonotype was obtained from a man between 18 and 35 years old in good health and CMV-seropositive. The chain links TRBV28 to TRBJ2-1; D perhaps matches TRBD2 (6 bases). This chain's CDR3 is CASSLMGGPRREQFF. CDR3 coding DNA: TGTGCCAGCAGTTTAATGGGAGGACCAAGGAGGGAGCAGTTCTTC.